This is a list of T cell receptor beta chains from one sample in a study of blood T cell repertoires in COVID-19. Method: immunoSEQ multiplex PCR; TCRdb's copy keeps in-frame clones and lacks some. Among about 120,000 clones listed, approximately 80% were seen once. Sequencing input: peripheral blood. The receptors were sampled from a man between 65 and 80 years old with acute or convalescent COVID-19. Each CDR3 is given with its conserved first and last residue. The order of the fields is clone size, V gene, J gene, D gene, CDR3 DNA, CDR3 protein. The D gene is left open where the match is weak. Clone size is not always given. Where it is, it says once, few, many or a class for expanded clones.

size: NA
V: TRBV27
J: TRBJ2-1
D: TRBD1
DNA: TGTGCCAGCAGTCGTTCGGGACAGGGGAAAAATGAGCAGTTCTTC
CDR3: CASSRSGQGKNEQFF

size: NA
V: TRBV9
J: TRBJ1-3
D: NA
DNA: TGTGCCAGCAGCCAGCTTGCTACAGGCCCCTCTGGAAACACCATATATTTT
CDR3: CASSQLATGPSGNTIYF

size: NA
V: TRBV6-4
J: TRBJ1-1
D: TRBD1
DNA: TGTGCCAGCAGTTCCGGGACAGGGGGCACTGAAGCTTTCTTT
CDR3: CASSSGTGGTEAFF

size: NA
V: TRBV7-2
J: TRBJ1-1
D: TRBD1
DNA: TGTGCCAGCAGCTCGGATGGACAGGCGAACACTGAAGCTTTCTTT
CDR3: CASSSDGQANTEAFF

size: NA
V: TRBV3-1/TRBV3-2
J: TRBJ2-7
D: NA
DNA: TGTGCCAGCAGCCAAGATAGAATAGGAGTGCAGTACTTC
CDR3: CASSQDRIGVQYF

size: NA
V: TRBV28
J: TRBJ2-1
D: NA
DNA: TGTGCCAGCAGAGGGCGGGATTACAATGAGCAGTTCTTC
CDR3: CASRGRDYNEQFF

size: NA
V: TRBV19
J: TRBJ1-2
D: TRBD1
DNA: TGTGCCAGTAGTCCGGACAGGGGGTCGGAGGGCTACACCTTC
CDR3: CASSPDRGSEGYTF

size: NA
V: TRBV7-6
J: TRBJ1-1
D: NA
DNA: TGTGCCAGCAGCTTAACGGGGACGGGGGACACTGAAGCTTTCTTT
CDR3: CASSLTGTGDTEAFF

size: NA
V: TRBV7-9
J: TRBJ2-2
D: NA
DNA: TGTGCCAGCACCTTACAAATCACGAACACCGGGGAGCTGTTTTTT
CDR3: CASTLQITNTGELFF

size: many
V: TRBV4-1
J: TRBJ1-1
D: NA
DNA: TGCGCCAGCAGCCAAGTGGGGGCGGTAGCTTTCTTT
CDR3: CASSQVGAVAFF

size: NA
V: TRBV6-5
J: TRBJ2-2
D: TRBD1
DNA: TGTGCCAGCAGCCACAGGGGAGTAGGGGAGCTGTTTTTT
CDR3: CASSHRGVGELFF

size: NA
V: TRBV7-6
J: TRBJ2-1
D: NA
DNA: TGTGCCAGCAGCCGAGCCACAGGTTTGGGGAATGAGCAGTTCTTC
CDR3: CASSRATGLGNEQFF

size: once
V: TRBV6-5
J: TRBJ1-3
D: TRBD1
DNA: TGTGCCAGCAGCGATCAGGGGGCGCGTGGAAACACCATATATTTT
CDR3: CASSDQGARGNTIYF

size: NA
V: TRBV11-2
J: TRBJ2-2
D: NA
DNA: TGTGCCAGCAGCTTAATTGGGCAAGCGAACACCGGGGAGCTGTTTTTT
CDR3: CASSLIGQANTGELFF

size: NA
V: TRBV5-1
J: TRBJ2-2
D: NA
DNA: TGCGCCAGCAGCTTGGTTCAGGGCCTGGCCGGGGAGCTGTTTTTT
CDR3: CASSLVQGLAGELFF

size: NA
V: TRBV2
J: TRBJ1-2
D: TRBD1
DNA: TGTGCCAGCGGCGGGGACAGGGGAAACTATGGCTACACCTTC
CDR3: CASGGDRGNYGYTF

size: NA
V: TRBV18
J: TRBJ2-7
D: NA
DNA: TGTGCCAGCTCACCCCGGGCCCCGGGAAGCGAGCAGTACTTC
CDR3: CASSPRAPGSEQYF

size: NA
V: TRBV10-3
J: TRBJ1-5
D: TRBD1
DNA: TGTGCCATCAGTGATCAGGGGGGTCAGCCCCAGCATTTT
CDR3: CAISDQGGQPQHF

size: NA
V: TRBV5-1
J: TRBJ2-7
D: TRBD1
DNA: TGCGCCAGCAGCCCGCCCCCGGGACAGGGGTACGAGCAGTACTTC
CDR3: CASSPPPGQGYEQYF

size: once
V: TRBV5-6
J: TRBJ2-4
D: NA
DNA: TGTGCCAGCAGCCCATTGGCCGGGGGTCGGGGGGCCAAAAACATTCAGTACTTC
CDR3: CASSPLAGGRGAKNIQYF

size: NA
V: TRBV29-1
J: TRBJ1-1
D: NA
DNA: TGCAGCGTCAGCGGACAGTCTCGTACGGCTTTCTTT
CDR3: CSVSGQSRTAFF

size: NA
V: TRBV7-9
J: TRBJ1-1
D: NA
DNA: TGTGCCAGCAGCCCCAGGGCGTCGAACACTGAAGCTTTCTTT
CDR3: CASSPRASNTEAFF

size: NA
V: TRBV28
J: TRBJ2-1
D: TRBD1
DNA: TGTGCCAGCAGACCACGGGACAGGGGGGTCAATGAGCAGTTCTTC
CDR3: CASRPRDRGVNEQFF

size: NA
V: TRBV9
J: TRBJ1-1
D: NA
DNA: TGTGCCAGCAGCGTAGGGAGGGGTGAAGCTTTCTTT
CDR3: CASSVGRGEAFF

size: NA
V: TRBV14
J: TRBJ2-7
D: NA
DNA: TGTGCCAGCAGCCCACCCCGGGAGTGGTCCTACGAGCAGTACTTC
CDR3: CASSPPREWSYEQYF

size: NA
V: TRBV19
J: TRBJ1-1
D: TRBD1
DNA: TGTGCCAGTACCTGGACAGGGGCATATACTGAAGCTTTCTTT
CDR3: CASTWTGAYTEAFF